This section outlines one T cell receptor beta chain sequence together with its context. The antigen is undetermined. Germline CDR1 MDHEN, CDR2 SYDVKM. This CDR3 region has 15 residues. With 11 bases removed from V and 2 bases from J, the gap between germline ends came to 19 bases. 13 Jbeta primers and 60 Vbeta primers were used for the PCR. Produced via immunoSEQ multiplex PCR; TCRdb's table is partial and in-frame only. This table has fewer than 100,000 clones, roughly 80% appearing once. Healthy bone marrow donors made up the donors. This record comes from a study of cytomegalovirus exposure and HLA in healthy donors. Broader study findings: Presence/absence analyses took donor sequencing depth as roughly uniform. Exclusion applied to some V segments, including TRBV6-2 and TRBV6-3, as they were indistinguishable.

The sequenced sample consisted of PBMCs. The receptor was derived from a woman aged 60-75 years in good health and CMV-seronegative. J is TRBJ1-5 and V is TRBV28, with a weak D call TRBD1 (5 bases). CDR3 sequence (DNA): TGTGCCGCAAGTTGGGACGGAGGGGGCAATCAGCCCCAGCATTTT. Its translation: CAASWDGGGNQPQHF.